Presented here are 14 T cell receptor delta chains from one specimen sequenced in a study of gamma-delta chains in newborns, infants, children. TCRdb re-called clones from the reads via CATT. The sample lists approximately 1,300 delta-chain clones; about 1.1% were seen once. The specimen sequenced was blood. These receptors were collected from a child in good health.

There are a few counts of this clone. Since a far larger clone is one base different, this is likely a read error. In the same sample, other DNA sequences code for this CDR3. The CDR3 sequence: CACDASGVGWDTRQMFF. In DNA, the CDR3 is TGTGCCTGTGACGCTTCTGGGGTAGGTTGGGACACCCGACAGATGTTCTTC. This chain joins TRDV2 and TRDJ3, with D perhaps TRDD3 (6 bases). This CDR3 spans 17 amino acids. The germline V gene has CDR1 GEAIGNYY and CDR2 EKD.

As for this clone: A far bigger clonotype differs at one base, so this is likely a read error. Other DNA sequences in the same sample also yield this CDR3. This sequence joins TRDV2 and TRDJ1; 7 bases are shared with TRDD3. The J segment lost 0 bases and the V segment lost 0 bases, leaving 12 bases of the junction unmatched. CDR3 length: 18 amino acids. CDR1 is GEAIGNYY, CDR2 EKD, per germline. In DNA, the CDR3 is TGTGCCTGTGACACCGTTACTGGAGGATACGGCTACACCGATAAACTCATCTTT. This codes for CACDTVTGGYGYTDKLIF.

Notes on this clone: A far larger clone lies a single base away; this is likely a read error. V gene TRDV2 combines with J gene TRDJ1; 11 bases fit TRDD3. Germline values: CDR1 GEAIGNYY, CDR2 EKD. The CDR3 has 20 residues. This CDR3 is CACDTVLSLGDTRTTDKIIF. The CDR3 bases are TGTGCCTGTGACACCGTACTTAGTTTGGGGGATACGCGTACCACCGATAAAATCATCTTT.

A few counts support this clone. A far larger clone lies a single base away; this is likely a read error. The chain carries TRDV2 and TRDJ1; TRDD3 matches at 11 bases. Germline CDR1 and CDR2: GEAIGNYY and EKD. This CDR3 comprises 20 residues. V trimming: 0 bases; J trimming: 1 base; junction bases outside the gene matches: 15. In DNA form, the CDR3 reads TGTGCCTGTGACACCGTATCATCTGGGGGATACTTATATAGCACCGATAAACTCATCTTT. As protein: CACDTVSSGGYLYSTDKLIF.

Worth noting for this clone: This likely came from a read error, as a far larger clone is one base away. The chain is built from TRDV2 and TRDJ1, with 9 bases matching TRDD3. CDR1 is GEAIGNYY, CDR2 EKD, per germline. CDR3 length: 18 amino acids. Trimming at V came to 3 bases and at J to 0 bases, leaving 13 bases not matched to a gene. The CDR3: CACDAIRGYAEYTDKLIF. The CDR3 DNA reads TGTGCCTGTGACGCAATAAGGGGATACGCCGAGTACACCGATAAACTCATCTTT.

Only a few counts were recorded for this clone. Possible read error: a much larger clone is one base away. Other nucleotide sequences in the sample specify the same CDR3. The chain is built from TRDV2 and TRDJ1; 10 nucleotides agree with TRDD3. Germline CDR1 reads GEAIGNYY; CDR2 reads EKD. This CDR3 is 17 amino acids long. Unmatched junction bases numbered 15, after V lost 5 bases and J lost 4 bases. The DNA of the CDR3 is TGTGCCTGTGTCGGGGTTCCGGTACTGGGGGATTTCGATAAACTCATCTTT. Its translation is CACVGVPVLGDFDKLIF.

This clone was counted between two and nine times. With only one base between it and a far larger clone, this is likely a read error. The CDR3 is CACVPLLSLGYSATSWDTRQMFF. In DNA form, the CDR3 reads TGTGCCTGTGTGCCCTTGCTCTCTCTGGGGTATTCGGCTACCTCCTGGGACACCCGACAGATGTTTTTC. This sequence joins TRDV2 and TRDJ3; the D gene is possibly TRDD3 (6 bases). CDR1 GEAIGNYY and CDR2 EKD come from the germline V gene. This CDR3 contains 23 residues. Trimming took off 5 bases at V and 0 bases at J, with 31 bases between the two ends.

Note on this clone: A far larger clone lies a single base away; this is likely a read error. The V and J genes are TRDV2 and TRDJ2; D may be TRDD3 (6 bases). The germline gives CDR1 GEAIGNYY, CDR2 EKD. The CDR3 loop spans 17 amino acids. The CDR3 here is CAGDTVGDPALTAQLFF. In nucleotides, the CDR3 is TGTGCCGGTGACACCGTAGGGGATCCAGCTTTGACAGCACAACTCTTCTTT.

The chain is built from TRDV2 and TRDJ2; possibly TRDD3 for D (5 bases). Between the trimmed V and J ends, which lost 9 bases and 4 bases, there was a span of 11 bases. From germline, CDR1 is GEAIGNYY and CDR2 EKD. The CDR3 loop spans 12 amino acids. The CDR3 DNA reads TGTGCCGGTAGTACTGGGACAGCACAACTCTTCTTT. Translating gives CAGSTGTAQLFF.

The chain couples TRDV2 to TRDJ1; no reliable D call. Germline assignment: CDR1 GEAIGNYY and CDR2 EKD. Trimming left V 3 bases short and J 2 bases short, with 15 bases between. CDR3 size: 15 residues. Here the CDR3 DNA reads TGTGCCTGTGACCCTCTTGGACCGGGGACCGATAAACTCATCTTT. Its translation is CACDPLGPGTDKLIF.

Details on this clone: It is likely a read error: a sequence one base away is far more abundant. The CDR3 sequence: CACDAAGIGESSWDTRQMFF. The CDR3 DNA follows: TGTGCCTGTGACGCCGCGGGGATCGGGGAGAGCTCCTGGGACACCCGACAGATGTTTTTC. This chain uses TRDV2 with TRDJ3; possible D gene TRDD3, 6 bases. Germline V lookup: CDR1 GEAIGNYY, CDR2 EKD. This CDR3 is built from 20 residues. The V gene lost 3 bases and the J gene lost 0 bases, with 20 bases spanning the gap.

About this clone itself: A read error likely explains this, since a far larger clone differs by one base. The sample holds other DNA sequences that translate to the same CDR3. The chain employs TRDV2 and TRDJ1; D remains ambiguous. This CDR3 region has 15 residues. CDR1 GEAIGNYY and CDR2 EKD come from the germline V gene. The CDR3 reads CACDIVGLKPDKLIF. The CDR3 DNA reads as TGTGCATGTGACATCGTCGGGTTAAAACCCGATAAACTCATCTTT.

Of note for this clone: A single base is all that separates this from a far larger clone, so a read error is likely. The gene calls are TRDV2 and TRDJ3, with 12 bases lining up with TRDD3. CDR1 is GEAIGNYY and CDR2 is EKD in the germline V gene. This CDR3 contains 20 residues. The CDR3 loop is CACDKILGDTSSWDTRKMFF. The CDR3 DNA is TGTGCCTGTGACAAGATACTGGGGGATACTAGCTCCTGGGACACCCGAAAGATGTTTTTC.

This clone was detected only a few times. A single base separates this from a much larger clone, so it may be a read error. The V gene is TRDV2, the J gene TRDJ3; D perhaps matches TRDD3 (5 bases). This CDR3 is built from 18 residues. Germline V gene data show CDR1 as GEAIGNYY and CDR2 as EKD. CDR3 nucleotide sequence: TGTGCCTGTGACACGGTAGCTGGATCCTCCTGGGACACCCGACAGACGTTTTTC. This encodes CACDTVAGSSWDTRQTFF.